A selection of T cell receptor beta chains follows, all from one sample in a study of blood T cells in healthy people across ages. TCRdb ran MiXCR on the 5' RACE reads and lists one entry per CDR3 protein. The sample gives approximately 770,000 distinct CDR3 sequences, 55% to 70% of which show up once; about 20% is in the top ten. Sample: blood. The source of these receptors is a young man in good health. Each CDR3 is given without its conserved first and last residue. Fields, in order: V gene, CDR3 protein.

TRBV6-2/TRBV6-3	ASSYSRMGNEQY
TRBV10-1	ASSESLAGGEETQY
TRBV6-6	ASSDSAADNVQF
TRBV20-1	SATRTGLGTQY
TRBV29-1	STTGGTSGTDTQY
TRBV2	ASSEGRTTYNEQF
TRBV10-3	AISEGFSSNTEAF
TRBV7-9	ASSLDLIDTQY
TRBV4-1	ASSQDGLATYNEQF
TRBV2	ATSWDSQETQY
TRBV29-1	SVGMSRTDTQY
TRBV20-1	SALRLAGVTSSYNEQF
TRBV6-2/TRBV6-3	ASRSGGTGELF
TRBV5-1	ASSLVEGRVPYNEQY
TRBV7-2	ASSTRAQSSYEQY
TRBV7-2	ASSLGPSLSGANVLT
TRBV20-1	SAAKRGTDTQY
TRBV6-1	ASSPIGGDSQY
TRBV20-1	SASIGLAAYNEQF
TRBV27	ASSPQGIYEQY
TRBV27	ASAREESYEQY
TRBV6-5	ATLSRGNGELF
TRBV5-6	ASSASSGRDQETQY
TRBV10-3	AISEPRGQNSPLH
TRBV20-1	SATPGLAGGRRGYEQY
TRBV28	ASRTPYSTDTQY
TRBV20-1	SAREDTYTEAF
TRBV7-9	ASSRPGIAKNIQY
TRBV7-2	ASRRRSGEASEQY
TRBV5-1	ASSQGRTNEKLF
TRBV4-1	ASSQEGTSGRQGYNEQF
TRBV29-1	SVLQAGGYEQF
TRBV20-1	SAIDWDSGSYEQY
TRBV11-2	ASSFRGALYEQY
TRBV7-8	ALGRVANSPLH
TRBV6-5	ASSYSAGEGSYEQY
TRBV15	ATSRGADSYEQY
TRBV11-2	ASSLTGGGHVEQF
TRBV2	ASTLTGSFYNEQF
TRBV20-1	SAVRVFESYGYT
TRBV7-8	ASSLKGRTSYEQY
TRBV7-9	ASSLSGTADTQY